Below are 2 T cell receptor beta chains sequenced from a single sample in a study of blood T cells in healthy people across ages. Combining a sample-barcoded 5' primer with a J-beta primer mix, a second PCR ran for roughly 7 to 12 cycles. TCRdb fed the 5' RACE reads into MiXCR, producing one record per CDR3 protein. The data show hundreds of thousands of distinct CDR3 sequences, approximately 30% seen once. Specimen: blood. These receptors were collected from an elderly woman in good health.

This clonotype was detected a few times. This may stem from a read error, because a much larger clone lies one nucleotide away. The CDR3 bases are TGTGCCAGCAGCAAAGTAGGGGGACTCCTGTCGGAGCAGTACTTC. Translated, it gives CASSKVGGLLSEQYF. The rearrangement links TRBV21-1 to TRBJ2-7; the table's D call of TRBD1 was not tested on the DNA. TRBV21-1 is annotated as a pseudogene. This CDR3 is 15 amino acids long.

The chain is built from TRBV7-2 and TRBJ2-7; weak D call: TRBD1 (5 bases). Germline V gene data show CDR1 as SGHTA and CDR2 as FQGNSA. The CDR3 contains 15 residues. Trimming took 6 bases from V and 4 from J, leaving 19 bases between them. The chain's CDR3 is CASSQGAGFFYEQYF. CDR3 in DNA: TGTGCCAGCAGTCAGGGCGCCGGGTTCTTTTACGAGCAGTACTTC.